The 20 T cell receptor beta chains presented below share a single source sample, sequenced in a study of blood T cell repertoires in COVID-19. Profiled with immunoSEQ multiplex PCR; TCRdb holds only in-frame clones, not every one. The sample records around 190,000 clones, 70% to 85% being singletons. Sequencing was carried out using peripheral blood. The origin of the receptors is a human donor in a cohort sampled during active COVID-19.

The chain employs TRBV6-4 and TRBJ1-1; D is uncertain. V lost 6 bases and J 2 bases, leaving 25 bases between the germline ends. Germline CDR1 reads MRHNA; CDR2 reads SNTAGT. This CDR3 has 18 residues. This CDR3 is CASRSGLRETSGNTEAFF. CDR3 in DNA: TGTGCCAGCAGGTCCGGCCTGCGGGAGACGAGTGGCAACACTGAAGCTTTCTTT.

This chain connects TRBV9 to TRBJ2-3; 10 nucleotides match TRBD2. V shed 5 bases, J shed 1 base, and the junction held 13 bases outside the gene matches. The CDR3 runs 18 residues. CDR1 is SGDLS and CDR2 is YYNGEE in the germline V gene. This CDR3 is CASSRLAGANAGTDTQYF. CDR3 DNA sequence: TGTGCCAGCAGTAGGCTAGCGGGAGCCAACGCTGGCACAGATACGCAGTATTTT. The full variable domain, in which reference TRBV9 and TRBJ2-3 provide the parts outside the CDR3, is DSGVTQTPKHLITATGQRVTLRCSPRSGDLSVYWYQQSLDQGLQFLIQYYNGEERAKGNILERFSAQQFPDLHSELNLSSLELGDSALYFCASSRLAGANAGTDTQYFGPGTRLTVL.

The chain is built from TRBV18 and TRBJ2-7; 7 bases line up with TRBD2. The CDR3 sequence is 14 residues long. With V trimmed by 2 bases and J by 6 bases, 7 bases remained unmatched. In germline, CDR1 is KGHSH, CDR2 LQKENI. The CDR3 is CASSPWRERSEQYF. DNA of the CDR3: TGTGCCAGCTCACCATGGCGGGAGCGGAGCGAGCAGTACTTC.

The chain recombines TRBV7-9 with TRBJ1-3; D remains ambiguous. The CDR3 totals 16 residues. Per the germline V gene, CDR1 is SEHNR and CDR2 is FQNEAQ (reference sequence). Trimming cost V 1 base and J 1 base, with 11 bases left between them. CDR3 sequence reads: CASSLGLLESGNTIYF. In DNA form, the CDR3 reads TGTGCCAGCAGCTTAGGTCTATTAGAATCTGGAAACACCATATATTTT.

CDR3 residues: CSVDSGKDNEQFF. As DNA, the CDR3 is TGCAGCGTTGACTCCGGGAAAGACAATGAGCAGTTCTTC. This sequence joins TRBV29-1 and TRBJ2-1; the D gene is possibly TRBD2 (5 bases). CDR3 length equals 13 residues. Germline V CDR1 and CDR2: SQVTM, ANQGSEA. V lost 3 bases, J lost 5 bases, and 11 bases lay in between.

The J gene is TRBJ1-2, the V gene TRBV15; the D gene is possibly TRBD1 (5 bases). Trimming left V 4 bases short and J 1 base short, with 16 bases between. Per the germline V gene, CDR1 is LNHNV and CDR2 is YYDKDF (reference sequence). This CDR3 region has 16 residues. The CDR3 region has the DNA TGTGCCACCAGCAACCCCCGGGCAGGACATAACTATGGCTACACCTTC. It specifies CATSNPRAGHNYGYTF.

The chain is built from TRBV12-3 or TRBV12-4 and TRBJ2-3; a weak D match, TRBD1 (5 bases). V lost 4 bases to trimming and J lost 6 bases, with 5 bases between them. The CDR3 has 11 amino acids. The CDR3 spells CASSWGDTQYF. For the CDR3, the DNA is TGTGCCAGCAGTTGGGGCGATACGCAGTATTTT.

V and J are TRBV4-1 and TRBJ2-5; D ambiguous. V was trimmed by 6 bases and J by 4 bases, leaving 15 bases between them. The CDR3 runs to 14 residues. Germline CDR1 MGHRA, CDR2 YSYEKL. The CDR3 protein is CASRPMWALETQYF. CDR3 DNA: TGCGCCAGCAGGCCAATGTGGGCGTTAGAGACCCAGTACTTC.

CDR3 region: CSVALAIADTQYF. The CDR3 region has the DNA TGCAGCGTTGCACTAGCGATCGCAGATACGCAGTATTTT. This chain connects TRBV29-1 to TRBJ2-3, with TRBD2 matching over 7 bases. The CDR3 totals 13 residues. The ends lost 4 bases at V and 4 bases at J; junction bases unmatched: 5. The V gene's germline CDR1 is SQVTM and CDR2 ANQGSEA.

In DNA, the CDR3 is TGTGCCAGTGGAGCCCTTCCGGGACTGGGGGAAAAACTGTTTTTT. It translates to CASGALPGLGEKLFF. The gene calls are TRBV19 and TRBJ1-4; a weak D match, TRBD1 (5 bases). Germline CDR1 LNHDA, CDR2 SQIVND (reference sequence). The CDR3 runs to 15 residues. The germline V and J ends were trimmed by 8 bases and 8 bases, with 21 bases remaining between them.

The chain is built from TRBV4-1 and TRBJ2-5; D may be TRBD1 (6 bases). V dropped 0 bases and J dropped 5 bases, with 19 bases sitting between them. Germline V gene sequence: CDR1 MGHRA, CDR2 YSYEKL. The length of the CDR3 is 17 residues. CDR3 coding DNA: TGCGCCAGCAGCCAAGACAGGGACACCGAACTGGGGGAGACCCAGTACTTC. Its protein is CASSQDRDTELGETQYF.

V and J are TRBV9 and TRBJ1-6; D uncertain. CDR1 and CDR2 (germline): SGDLS, YYNGEE. The CDR3 covers 15 residues. Trimming took off 4 bases at V and 8 bases at J, with 16 bases between the two ends. CDR3 sequence: CASSQQVGLDSPLHF. In DNA form, the CDR3 reads TGTGCCAGCAGCCAGCAGGTGGGTCTGGATTCACCCCTCCACTTT. The complete variable domain, with remaining parts taken from reference TRBV9 and TRBJ1-6, reads DSGVTQTPKHLITATGQRVTLRCSPRSGDLSVYWYQQSLDQGLQFLIQYYNGEERAKGNILERFSAQQFPDLHSELNLSSLELGDSALYFCASSQQVGLDSPLHFGNGTRLTVT.

This clone was counted a single time. This sequence joins TRBV14 and TRBJ2-7; 9 positions agree with TRBD1. The CDR3 runs 15 residues. Germline V CDR1 and CDR2: SGHDN, FVKESK. The V segment lost 0 bases and the J segment 2 bases; nucleotides outside the gene matches: 2. CDR3 region: CASSQERTGAYEQYF. The CDR3, as DNA: TGTGCCAGCAGCCAAGAGAGGACAGGGGCCTACGAGCAGTACTTC.

The chain carries TRBV28 and TRBJ2-7, with a possible D match to TRBD1 (5 bases). This CDR3 is built from 11 residues. CDR1 and CDR2 (germline): MDHEN, SYDVKM. The V end was cut by 5 bases, the J end by 7 bases, with 9 bases between. CDR3 nucleotides: TGTGCCAGCAGTCTAAACAGGGAGCAGTACTTC. Translated, it gives CASSLNREQYF.

The gene calls are TRBV5-4 and TRBJ2-7; the D gene is possibly TRBD2 (5 bases). The CDR3 is 12 residues long. Germline values: CDR1 SGHNT, CDR2 YYREEE (reference sequence). Deletions cut 0 bases from V and 7 bases from J, with 8 bases between. The CDR3 region is CASSLGTGEQYF. CDR3 coding DNA: TGTGCCAGCAGCTTGGGGACGGGGGAGCAGTACTTC.

The chain combines TRBV28 with TRBJ2-7, with 8 bases lining up with TRBD1. Germline V CDR1 and CDR2: MDHEN, SYDVKM. This CDR3 is 14 amino acids long. The V and J ends lost 6 bases and 3 bases, in that order; junction bases with no gene match: 7. CDR3 region: CASRNRGSDYEQYF. The DNA for the CDR3 is TGTGCCAGCAGGAACAGGGGGTCCGACTACGAGCAGTACTTC.

The chain links TRBV7-9 to TRBJ1-4; D perhaps matches TRBD1 (5 bases). V gave up 2 bases and J gave up 3 bases, with 7 bases separating them. Germline CDR1 is SEHNR and CDR2 is FQNEAQ (reference sequence). The CDR3 extends over 14 amino acids. The CDR3: CASSLRGANEKLFF. CDR3 sequence (DNA): TGTGCCAGCAGCTTACGGGGGGCTAATGAAAAACTGTTTTTT. Variable domain in full (rest from reference TRBV7-9 and TRBJ1-4): DTGVSQNPRHKITKRGQNVTFRCDPISEHNRLYWYRQTLGQGPEFLTYFQNEAQLEKSRLLSDRFSAERPKGSFSTLEIQRTEQGDSAMYLCASSLRGANEKLFFGSGTQLSVL.

This rearrangement joins TRBV28 to TRBJ1-6; 8 nucleotides align to TRBD1. The V gene's germline CDR1 is MDHEN and CDR2 SYDVKM. The CDR3 loop spans 14 amino acids. The ends lost 3 bases at V and 10 bases at J; junction bases unmatched: 5. The CDR3 DNA reads as TGTGCCAGCAGTTTGAACAGGGGGTTGTCACCCCTCCACTTT. It codes for CASSLNRGLSPLHF.

The chain has TRBV19 and TRBJ2-7; 9 nucleotides agree with TRBD1. J lost 5 bases, V lost 2 bases, and 7 bases had no gene match. This CDR3 is 15 amino acids long. Germline V gives CDR1 LNHDA, CDR2 SQIVND (reference sequence). CDR3 region: CASSIYRDRDHEQYF. The CDR3 coding sequence is TGTGCCAGTAGTATATACCGGGACAGGGACCACGAGCAGTACTTC.

The chain joins TRBV5-1 to TRBJ2-5; weak D call: TRBD2 (6 bases). Germline V gene lookup returns CDR1 SGHRS and CDR2 YFSETQ. With 1 base removed from V and 4 bases from J, the gap between germline ends came to 14 bases. The CDR3 has 15 residues. The CDR3 reads CASSLSTSRGETQYF. The CDR3 DNA reads as TGCGCCAGCAGCTTGTCCACTAGCCGGGGAGAGACCCAGTACTTC.